A single sample gave rise to the 8 T cell receptor beta chains below, sequenced in a study of Graves' ophthalmopathy and Graves' hyperthyroidism (dated by TCRdb to 2016 to 2019). Sequencing was performed on an Illumina HiSeq 2000. TCR beta CDR3 regions were amplified from RNA transcripts for repertoire sequencing. HTBI primers and the Qiagen OneStep RT-PCR kit were used in a first-round RT-PCR, which was followed by a second-round multiplex PCR, size selection and purification. TCRdb's own reprocessing of the public reads used fastp at Q25 and MiXCR and kept productive beta chains. Entries that share a CDR3 protein sequence are merged under the most common genes and DNA. In all, the sample holds 900,000 to 1,200,000 distinct CDR3 sequences, and around a third of those were seen once. Clones ranked in the top ten supply 11% of the sample. The sequenced sample was peripheral blood or thyroid tissue (not recorded which). Source of these receptors: an adult man with Graves' hyperthyroidism.

This rearrangement joins TRBV20-1 to TRBJ1-5; the D gene is possibly TRBD1 (5 bases). Deletions cut 3 bases from V and 2 bases from J, with 17 bases between. The CDR3 length is 16 residues. In germline, CDR1 is DFQATT, CDR2 SNEGSKA (reference sequence). The CDR3 protein is CSARRPGGRGNQPQHF. CDR3 coding DNA: TGCAGTGCTAGGAGGCCCGGGGGTAGAGGCAATCAGCCCCAGCATTTT.

As to this clonotype: This may stem from a read error, because a much larger clone lies one nucleotide away. The V and J genes are TRBV10-3 and TRBJ2-5, with 13 bases lining up with TRBD2. CDR3 length: 13 residues. V was clipped by 8 bases and J by 5 bases; unmatched bases: 2. From germline, CDR1 is ENHRY and CDR2 SYGVKD. This CDR3 is CAIGTSGTETQYF. In nucleotides, the CDR3 is TGTGCCATCGGGACTAGCGGGACGGAGACCCAGTACTTC.

This clonotype was picked up one time. V is TRBV7-9 and J is TRBJ1-2, with D hard to call. CDR3 length: 12 amino acids. Germline V gene lookup returns CDR1 SEHNR and CDR2 FQNEAQ (reference sequence). V was pared by 4 bases and J by 12 bases, with 15 bases between. CDR3 bases: TGTGCCAGCAGCTCGACTGGGCCTGGAAACACCTTC. Translating it yields CASSSTGPGNTF.

This clonotype was detected once. The junction and the germline gene differ at one end; a read error may be behind it. The J gene is TRBJ2-5, the V gene TRBV10-3, with D possibly being TRBD2 (7 bases). The length of the CDR3 is 14 residues. The germline CDR1 and CDR2 sequences are ENHRY and SYGVKD. CDR3 sequence reads: CASSPSGGRQPQYF. The CDR3, as DNA: TGTGCCAGCAGTCCCTCGGGGGGCAGGCAGCCCCAGTACTTC.

This clonotype has ten or more counts. One end of the junction fails to match germline, which may point to a read error. The rearrangement joins TRBV5-1 to TRBJ1-1; D gene uncertain. Germline V gene sequence: CDR1 SGHRS, CDR2 YFSETQ. The CDR3 contains 14 residues. The CDR3 nucleotides read TGTGCCAGCAGCTTAGGCCCCTCGAACACTGAAGCTTTCTTT. Translating gives CASSLGPSNTEAFF.

In the case of this clonotype: The junction differs from germline at one of its ends, possibly a read error. The CDR3 region has the DNA TGTGCCAGCAGTTTATTCGTACTAGCGGGAAGCTACGAGCAGTACTTC. Translation: CASSLFVLAGSYEQYF. This chain connects TRBV5-1 to TRBJ2-7; 10 bases are shared with TRBD2. This CDR3 comprises 16 residues. The germline V gene has CDR1 SGHRS and CDR2 YFSETQ.

About this clonotype itself: Just one base apart from a much larger clone, this may be a read error. This rearrangement joins TRBV7-9 to TRBJ1-2; TRBD1 might be the D (6 bases). The germline V gene has CDR1 SEHNR and CDR2 FQNEAQ (reference sequence). The CDR3 runs to 14 residues. The CDR3 loop reads CASSSKQGHYGYAF. The CDR3 DNA reads TGTGCCAGCAGCTCCAAACAGGGTCACTATGGCTACGCCTTC.

CDR3 sequence (DNA): TGCGCCAGCAGAGACAGGTTAAGCAATCAGCCCCAGCATTTT. Translated, it gives CASRDRLSNQPQHF. V gene TRBV10-1 combines with J gene TRBJ1-5; D is possibly TRBD1 (6 bases). Per germline, CDR1 WNHNN and CDR2 SYGVQD (reference sequence). Trimming pared 6 bases from V and 1 base from J, leaving 10 bases between. The CDR3 extends over 14 amino acids.